This T cell receptor (beta chain) stems from a study of T cell responses to AZD1222 COVID-19 vaccine. Notes on this clone: Mismatch with germline at one junction end may stem from a read error.

CDR3 length equals 12 residues. Germline-derived CDR1 and CDR2 are SGHVS and FNYEAQ. The protocol was immunoSEQ multiplex PCR, while the TCRdb copy is restricted to in-frame clones and leaves out a portion. Among more than 60,000 clones listed, about 88% were seen once. This specimen was peripheral blood, taken on day 0 of AZD1222 vaccination. The chain couples TRBV7-6 to TRBJ1-1; no clear D gene. This clonotype was sampled from an adult in good health. The CDR3 spells CASSSAKTEVFF. The CDR3 region has the DNA TGTGCCAGCAGCTCCGCTAAGACTGAAGTTTTCTTT.